What follows is one T cell receptor (beta chain) and its context. The target antigen is unknown. Exclusion of a patient resulted from uncontrolled infection, other autoimmune disease, pregnancy or lactation. From 10 ml of fresh peripheral blood, PBMCs were isolated. The data were obtained in a study of T cells in Graves' hyperthyroidism and ophthalmopathy. The overall study: Peripheral blood collection took place at initial diagnosis, before any treatment.

Germline CDR1 reads SGHDN; CDR2 reads FVKESK. Trimming left V 7 bases short and J 3 bases short, with 14 bases between. The CDR3 covers 14 residues. Points from the study as a whole: Appearing also in blood were most of the thyroid clonotypes expanded above 0.001.

Regions amplified from RNA transcripts were the TCR beta CDR3 regions. First-round RT-PCR of the TCR CDR3 relied on the HTBI primer set. TCRdb used MiXCR to reprocess the multiplex PCR reads, holding one entry per CDR3 protein. Counted here are roughly 580,000 distinct CDR3 sequences, approximately 15% occurring once; the ten biggest clones make up almost 6%. The source is a woman aged 25-40 years with Graves' hyperthyroidism that later progressed to Graves' ophthalmopathy. The sample was blood. The J gene is TRBJ2-3, the V gene TRBV14; D possibly corresponds to TRBD1 (5 bases). CDR3 sequence reads: CASTGLGETDTQYF. The CDR3, as DNA: TGTGCCAGCACCGGGTTAGGGGAAACAGATACGCAGTATTTT.